This T cell receptor beta chain was sequenced for a study of cytotoxic CD8 clonotypes in ibrutinib-treated CLL. Library input was about 1.8 micrograms of DNA from cryopreserved PBMCs. This CDR3 spans 15 amino acids. The germline CDR1 and CDR2 sequences are SGHTA and FQGNSA. The V gene lost 3 bases and the J gene lost 5 bases, with 16 bases spanning the gap. Findings and caveats of the study: Under treatment, the uncommon public clonotypes either contracted or remained stable.

The targeted sequencing depth was 1 in 200,000 to 1 in 1 million T cells. Libraries were prepared by immunoSEQ multiplex PCR; TCRdb keeps only in-frame clonotypes and omits some of them. Of about 130,000 clones detected, 70% to 80% appear once; the ten largest clones hold about 4.7%. A word on this clone: Its antigen is currently unknown.

Source: PBMCs, taken after 24 months of ibrutinib treatment. The TCR was taken from a human donor with chronic lymphocytic leukemia. V is TRBV7-2 and J is TRBJ2-5, with D maybe TRBD2 (5 bases). In DNA form, the CDR3 reads TGTGCCAGCAGCTTGGCCAGCGGTGGCTGGGAGACCCAGTACTTC. It is translated as CASSLASGGWETQYF.